The table lists the clone carrying this T cell receptor beta chain with a count of one. The antigen remains unidentified. The sample belongs to a study of T cell clones after liver transplantation. Study in general: Samples came from ITN030ST, which attempted immunosuppression withdrawal within 2 years of liver transplantation. Post-transplant blood was tracked for graft-donor-reactive T cell clones identified in a pre-transplant mixed lymphocyte reaction. Study findings and constraints: A larger donor-reactive than third-party decline suggested partial antigen-specific deletion.

The V gene's germline CDR1 is MDHEN and CDR2 SYDVKM. V dropped 5 bases and J dropped 5; count of bases not matched to a gene: 11. CDR3 length equals 15 residues. The data were produced by immunoSEQ multiplex PCR, yet TCRdb's version contains in-frame clones alone and is incomplete. The table has about 76,000 clones, roughly 83% seen once. Unstimulated PBMCs were sorted into CD3+CD4+ and CD3+CD8+ populations. This clonotype was obtained from a human patient who received a liver transplant. Some T cells may be supplied by the graft donor. The chain joins TRBV28 to TRBJ2-5; the match to TRBD1 covers 7 bases. This specimen was CD4+ T cells from blood, taken at the 22-month timepoint. The CDR3 coding sequence is TGTGCCAGCAGTCCCCAGACAGGGATCCGGGAGACCCAGTACTTC. The encoded protein is CASSPQTGIRETQYF.